The clone carrying this T cell receptor beta chain was observed a single time. This sample is part of a study of regulatory T cells in long-lasting Graves disease. The time point was: newly diagnosed GD, antithyroid drugs for less than 3 months. Extracted PBMC RNA gave rise to the TCR library. Criteria from the American Thyroid Association guidelines were applied to diagnose Graves' disease. Investigators prepared the TCR beta libraries by applying iRepertoire HTBI primers and Arm-PCR of CDR3 regions. TCRdb re-derived calls from the multiplex PCR reads in MiXCR, one entry per CDR3 protein. In the table there are about 560,000 distinct CDR3 sequences, about 16% of which are singletons. These data also formed part of another study, on T cells in Graves' hyperthyroidism and ophthalmopathy. Turning to that study: Ophthalmopathy, as predicted by the model, came a median 6.5 months after the prediction.

The sequence came from a man aged 18 to 35 with Graves disease. The sequences come from peripheral blood mononuclear cells (PBMCs), collected at new diagnosis, from a patient treated with antithyroid drugs.

As DNA, the CDR3 is TGTGCCAGCGACATAGGGGGCCCCTACGAGCAGTTCTTC. It is translated as CASDIGGPYEQFF. The J gene is TRBJ2-1, the V gene TRBV2, with 7 nucleotides matching TRBD1. With 8 bases clipped from V and 10 bases from J, the junction kept 11 bases outside the gene matches. The CDR3 spans 13 residues. The germline CDR1 and CDR2 sequences are SNHLY and FYNNEI.